One and the same sample provided the 25 T cell receptor beta chains below, sequenced in a study of cytomegalovirus exposure and HLA in healthy donors. Use of 60 Vbeta and 13 Jbeta primers characterized the PCR. Libraries were prepared by immunoSEQ multiplex PCR; TCRdb keeps only in-frame clonotypes and omits some of them. This sample carries 150,000 to 200,000 clones, about four fifths of them seen once, and the ten largest clones take about 0.5%. The sequencing sample was made of PBMCs. The receptors stem from a woman in her 50s in good health and CMV-seronegative.

This clone was seen a single time. The chain is built from TRBV11-2 and TRBJ2-5, with D tentatively TRBD2 (7 bases). CDR3 length: 17 residues. Trimming removed 1 base at V and 2 bases at J, with 17 bases between. The V gene's germline CDR1 is SGHAT and CDR2 FQNNGV. CDR3 in amino acids: CASSLAWGAGGQETQYF. The CDR3, as DNA: TGTGCCAGCAGCTTAGCTTGGGGGGCCGGGGGGCAAGAGACCCAGTACTTC.

The gene calls are TRBV5-1 and TRBJ2-3; possible D gene TRBD1, 6 bases. Trimming removed 5 bases at V and 4 bases at J, with 11 bases between. This CDR3 contains 13 residues. CDR1 is SGHRS and CDR2 is YFSETQ in the germline V gene. The DNA of the CDR3 is TGCGCCAGCAGGTCAGGGACACCAGATACGCAGTATTTT. Amino acids: CASRSGTPDTQYF.

This clone was detected only once. The V call is TRBV29-1, the J call TRBJ2-5; 9 positions agree with TRBD1. The CDR3 consists of 12 residues. J gave up 3 bases and V 7 bases, and 3 bases lay outside the gene matches. CDR1 and CDR2 (germline): SQVTM, ANQGSEA. The CDR3 spells CSAWTGEETQYF. The CDR3 coding sequence is TGCAGCGCTTGGACAGGGGAAGAGACCCAGTACTTC.

The chain links TRBV7-9 to TRBJ2-2, with TRBD1 matching 8 bases. Germline loops: CDR1 SEHNR, CDR2 FQNEAQ (reference sequence). J gave up 8 bases and V 5 bases, and 10 bases lay outside the gene matches. The CDR3 extends over 15 amino acids. CDR3 nucleotide sequence: TGTGCCAGCAGCCCCCGGGACAGGTTGACGGGGGAGCTGTTTTTT. Residues: CASSPRDRLTGELFF.

The V call is TRBV7-2, the J call TRBJ2-5; D might be TRBD1 (5 bases). Germline loops: CDR1 SGHTA, CDR2 FQGNSA. This CDR3 is 13 amino acids long. V lost 3 bases, J lost 4 bases, and 9 bases lay in between. CDR3 loop: CASSFRVGETQYF. CDR3 DNA: TGTGCCAGCAGCTTCAGGGTGGGAGAGACCCAGTACTTC. Complete variable domain (other parts from reference TRBV7-2 and TRBJ2-5): GAGVSQSPSNKVTEKGKDVELRCDPISGHTALYWYRQSLGQGLEFLIYFQGNSAPDKSGLPSDRFSAERTGGSVSTLTIQRTQQEDSAVYLCASSFRVGETQYFGPGTRLLVL.

This clone was observed a handful of times. This chain joins TRBV7-9 and TRBJ1-6; 7 bases are a match to TRBD1. This CDR3 contains 14 residues. The germline V gene has CDR1 SEHNR and CDR2 FQNEAQ (reference sequence). Trimming at V came to 3 bases and at J to 9 bases, leaving 5 bases not matched to a gene. The CDR3, as DNA: TGTGCCAGCAGCTTCGGGGCAGGGGGTTCACCCCTCCACTTT. Its translation is CASSFGAGGSPLHF.

V usage is TRBV5-1 and J usage is TRBJ1-2; 9 positions match TRBD1. The ends lost 4 bases at V and 5 bases at J; junction bases unmatched: 3. CDR3 length: 13 residues. Germline values: CDR1 SGHRS, CDR2 YFSETQ. The CDR3 bases are TGCGCCAGCAGCCCCGGACAGGGGTATGGCTACACCTTC. Translating gives CASSPGQGYGYTF. The whole variable domain, filled in from reference TRBV5-1 and TRBJ1-2, reads KAGVTQTPRYLIKTRGQQVTLSCSPISGHRSVSWYQQTPGQGLQFLFEYFSETQRNKGNFPGRFSGRQFSNSRSEMNVSTLELGDSALYLCASSPGQGYGYTFGSGTRLTVV.

The chain couples TRBV5-1 to TRBJ2-5, with 12 bases aligning to TRBD2. Trimming at V came to 4 bases and at J to 5 bases, leaving 6 bases not matched to a gene. CDR3 size: 15 residues. Germline assignment: CDR1 SGHRS and CDR2 YFSETQ. The CDR3 is CASSSGLAGWETQYF. CDR3 DNA: TGCGCCAGCAGCAGCGGACTAGCGGGATGGGAGACCCAGTACTTC.

The J gene is TRBJ2-7, the V gene TRBV28; 11 positions match TRBD1. The CDR3 is 16 amino acids. The germline CDR1 and CDR2 sequences are MDHEN and SYDVKM. Germline trimming cut 7 bases from V and 4 bases from J; bases unmatched to any gene: 12. CDR3 coding DNA: TGTGCCAGCACCCTGCCCGGGACAGGGGGAAAATACGAGCAGTACTTC. Encoded protein: CASTLPGTGGKYEQYF. Together with reference TRBV28 and TRBJ2-7, the CDR3 gives the full variable domain: DVKVTQSSRYLVKRTGEKVFLECVQDMDHENMFWYRQDPGLGLRLIYFSYDVKMKEKGDIPEGYSVSREKKERFSLILESASTNQTSMYLCASTLPGTGGKYEQYFGPGTRLTVT.

The CDR3 sequence: CASYQGYNSPLHF. The DNA for the CDR3 is TGTGCCAGCTATCAGGGCTATAATTCACCCCTCCACTTT. The chain links TRBV2 to TRBJ1-6; TRBD1 is a possible D gene (5 bases). Deletions cut 8 bases from V and 3 bases from J, with 8 bases between. Germline CDR1 is SNHLY and CDR2 is FYNNEI. The CDR3 is made up of 13 amino acids.

The V call is TRBV10-1, the J call TRBJ2-3, with D possibly TRBD2 on 5 matching bases. Per the germline V gene, CDR1 is WNHNN and CDR2 is SYGVQD (reference sequence). The V gene lost 6 bases and the J gene lost 6 bases, with 13 bases spanning the gap. There are 13 residues in the CDR3. CDR3 DNA sequence: TGCGCCAGCAGCCACTGGCGGGCCGATACGCAGTATTTT. Translating it yields CASSHWRADTQYF.

This clone was seen a few times. This chain links TRBV25-1 with TRBJ1-2; D not certain. CDR3 length: 13 residues. The germline V gene has CDR1 MGHDK and CDR2 SYGVNS. Trimming left V 3 bases short and J 2 bases short, with 7 bases between. The CDR3 nucleotides read TGTGCCAGCAGTGAGAGGGAGAACTATGGCTACACCTTC. Its translation: CASSERENYGYTF.

V usage is TRBV21-1 and J usage is TRBJ2-7; the table's TRBD2 call for D was not verified on the DNA. TRBV21-1 has pseudogene status. The CDR3 consists of 14 residues. This CDR3 is CASTKGRGVYEQYF. DNA for the CDR3: TGTGCCAGCACCAAAGGGCGGGGGGTCTACGAGCAGTACTTC.

The chain uses TRBV7-3 and TRBJ2-5, with D maybe TRBD2 (6 bases). CDR1 is SGHTA and CDR2 is FQGTGA in the germline V gene. The CDR3 loop spans 14 amino acids. V shed 1 base and J shed 3 bases, with 9 bases lying between them. This CDR3 is CASSLSGAEETQYF. The CDR3 DNA reads TGTGCCAGCAGCTTAAGCGGGGCCGAAGAGACCCAGTACTTC.

This clone was found a few times. CDR3 sequence (DNA): TGTGCCAGCAGTTTATTTTCAGGGGGTGGCTACACCTTC. This translates into CASSLFSGGGYTF. This chain connects TRBV27 to TRBJ1-2; 7 bases agree with TRBD1. The CDR3 has 13 residues. From germline, CDR1 is MNHEY and CDR2 SMNVEV (reference sequence). After removal of 1 base from V and 7 bases from J, the junction contained 3 bases not matched to a gene.

The chain uses TRBV27 and TRBJ2-5; 7 nucleotides line up with TRBD1. The DNA end favors TRBJ2-7, so the J call may be wrong. This CDR3 is 15 amino acids long. Germline V gene sequence: CDR1 MNHEY, CDR2 SMNVEV (reference sequence). The CDR3 coding sequence is TGTGCCAGCAGTTTTGCAGGGGGTAGCTCCTACGAGCAGTACTTC. Its protein product is CASSFAGGSSYEQYF.

CDR3: CASSPRLAGGQYEQFF. CDR3 DNA: TGTGCCAGCAGCCCCCGCCTAGCGGGAGGGCAGTATGAGCAGTTCTTC. The gene calls are TRBV11-1 and TRBJ2-1, with 12 bases that match TRBD2. Trimming took 5 bases from V and 8 from J; bases not matched to a gene: 10. Germline CDR1 is SGHAT and CDR2 is FQDESV (reference sequence). CDR3 length equals 16 residues.

The V call is TRBV4-3, the J call TRBJ2-2; D remains unclear. Trimming left V 1 base short and J 4 bases short, with 10 bases between. There are 15 residues in the CDR3. Germline CDR1 reads LGHNA; CDR2 reads YSLEER. CDR3 protein: CASSQVAKFTGELFF. DNA for the CDR3: TGCGCCAGCAGCCAAGTAGCCAAATTCACCGGGGAGCTGTTTTTT.

This clone was found a few times. The genes are TRBV5-1 and TRBJ2-1; the match to TRBD1 covers 9 bases. V trimming: 4 bases; J trimming: 8 bases; junction bases outside the gene matches: 4. Germline V lookup: CDR1 SGHRS, CDR2 YFSETQ. CDR3 length equals 13 residues. For the CDR3, the DNA is TGCGCCAGCAGCAAGGGACAGGGCTATGAGCAGTTCTTC. It specifies CASSKGQGYEQFF.

This clone showed up just a few times. CDR3 DNA: TGTGCCAGCAGCGTAGGGAGTAGTTACAATCAGCCCCAGCATTTT. This codes for CASSVGSSYNQPQHF. The chain is built from TRBV9 and TRBJ1-5, with D unclear. The ends were cut back, 0 bases at V and 3 bases at J, with 10 bases in the middle. This CDR3 is 15 amino acids long. CDR1 SGDLS and CDR2 YYNGEE come from the germline V gene.

The chain employs TRBV27 and TRBJ2-7, with unresolved D. Germline V lookup: CDR1 MNHEY, CDR2 SMNVEV (reference sequence). Trimming removed 2 bases at V and 0 bases at J, with 8 bases between. CDR3 length: 14 amino acids. The DNA for the CDR3 is TGTGCCAGCAGTTTAAAGCACAGCTCCTACGAGCAGTACTTC. Its translation: CASSLKHSSYEQYF.

This rearrangement joins TRBV27 to TRBJ2-3; the match to TRBD2 covers 7 bases. Germline V gene sequence: CDR1 MNHEY, CDR2 SMNVEV (reference sequence). V gave up 2 bases and J gave up 7 bases; unmatched junction bases: 12. The CDR3 is made up of 16 amino acids. The CDR3 bases are TGTGCCAGCAGTTTAAGTCCTAGCGGCTTCATAAATACGCAGTATTTT. Its protein product is CASSLSPSGFINTQYF.

This chain joins TRBV11-2 and TRBJ2-5, with TRBD2 identical over 10 bases. This CDR3 comprises 17 residues. The trim removed 5 bases at V and 0 bases at J, leaving 9 bases unmatched. Germline CDR1 reads SGHAT; CDR2 reads FQNNGV. CDR3 sequence reads: CASSLRLTSGYQETQYF. DNA for the CDR3: TGTGCCAGCAGCCTGAGACTGACTAGCGGGTACCAAGAGACCCAGTACTTC.

The chain has TRBV28 and TRBJ2-5, with D possibly matching TRBD2 (7 bases). The V end was cut by 7 bases, the J end by 2 bases, with 14 bases between. The CDR3 sequence is 14 residues long. Germline loops: CDR1 MDHEN, CDR2 SYDVKM. The CDR3 region is CASTRGGDQETQYF. As DNA, the CDR3 is TGTGCCAGCACCCGAGGGGGGGATCAAGAGACCCAGTACTTC.

This chain uses TRBV18 with TRBJ1-4; TRBD1 matches at 8 bases. Germline V gene lookup returns CDR1 KGHSH and CDR2 LQKENI. The CDR3 totals 14 residues. Losses at the gene ends were 6 bases for V and 4 bases for J; bases not matched to a gene: 4. The CDR3 coding sequence is TGTGCCAGCTCCCCGGGACAGGATAATGAAAAACTGTTTTTT. Its protein is CASSPGQDNEKLFF.